This record looks at one T cell receptor beta chain sequence and its context. The data were taken from a study of kidney transplant recipient with SARS-CoV-2 infection. CDR3 length equals 18 residues. V lost 6 bases to trimming and J lost 9 bases; unmatched junction nucleotides: 24. Germline values: CDR1 ENHRY, CDR2 SYGVKD. TCRdb used MiXCR to reprocess the reads, holding one entry per CDR3 protein. The sample includes under 250,000 distinct CDR3 sequences, around 30% of them seen just once. The specimen comprised a blood sample, sampled at baseline and between days 110 and 120 from a kidney transplant recipient. The rearrangement links TRBV10-3 to TRBJ2-3, with 7 bases matching TRBD2. The receptor was derived from a male patient in his 30s who had COVID-19 and was a kidney transplant recipient. Some T cells may have originated in the graft donor. The CDR3 nucleotides read TGTGCCATCAGCGAGAGGGTGGTTGGGAGCGGGGCACAGGAGACGCAGTATTTT. It is translated as CAISERVVGSGAQETQYF.